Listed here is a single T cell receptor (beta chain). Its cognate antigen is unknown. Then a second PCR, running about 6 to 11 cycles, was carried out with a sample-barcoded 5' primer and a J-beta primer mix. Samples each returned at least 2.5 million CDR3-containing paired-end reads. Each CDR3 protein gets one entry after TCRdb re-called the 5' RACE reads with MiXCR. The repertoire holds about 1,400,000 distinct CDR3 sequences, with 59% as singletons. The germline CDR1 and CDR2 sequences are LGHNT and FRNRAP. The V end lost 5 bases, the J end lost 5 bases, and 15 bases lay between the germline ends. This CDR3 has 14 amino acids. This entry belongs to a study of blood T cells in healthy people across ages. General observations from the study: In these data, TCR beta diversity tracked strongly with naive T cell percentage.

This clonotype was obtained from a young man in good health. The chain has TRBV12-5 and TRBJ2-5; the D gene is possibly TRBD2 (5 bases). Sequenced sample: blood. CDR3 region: CASGQDPRRETQYF. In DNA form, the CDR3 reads TGTGCTAGTGGTCAGGATCCCCGGAGGGAGACCCAGTACTTC.